Shown below are 14 T cell receptor beta chains from a single sample sequenced in a study of CD4 T cell repertoires in COVID-19. Assay: immunoSEQ multiplex PCR; the TCRdb copy retains only in-frame clones and omits some. The data contain about 75,000 clones, around 82% of them seen just once; the ten biggest clones take up 0.45% to 0.7%. The specimen was CD4+ T cells from peripheral blood, collected after recovery from COVID-19. Receptor source: a human donor who had COVID-19.

This chain connects TRBV21-1 to TRBJ2-1; the table assigns TRBD1, which was not confirmed against the DNA. TRBV21-1 constitutes a pseudogene. The CDR3 runs 16 residues. The CDR3 loop is CASSKVTSGAGNEQFF. The CDR3 DNA sequence: TGTGCCAGCAGCAAAGTCACATCAGGGGCCGGCAATGAGCAGTTCTTC.

The chain has TRBV19 and TRBJ1-5; D remains ambiguous. Trimming shortened V by 4 bases and J by 5 bases, and 15 bases separated the two germline ends. This CDR3 has 15 residues. Germline CDR1 LNHDA, CDR2 SQIVND (reference sequence). CDR3 loop: CASSRPVSAYQPQHF. DNA for the CDR3: TGTGCCAGTAGTAGGCCCGTCTCAGCTTATCAGCCCCAGCATTTT.

V usage is TRBV7-9 and J usage is TRBJ1-3; D not resolved. CDR1 and CDR2 (germline): SEHNR, FQNEAQ (reference sequence). Trimming removed 5 bases at V and 2 bases at J, with 13 bases between. CDR3 length equals 15 residues. The CDR3 region is CASSASARAGNTIYF. CDR3 sequence (DNA): TGTGCCAGCAGCGCCTCGGCCAGAGCTGGAAACACCATATATTTT. Combining the CDR3 with reference TRBV7-9 and TRBJ1-3 gives the whole variable domain DTGVSQNPRHKITKRGQNVTFRCDPISEHNRLYWYRQTLGQGPEFLTYFQNEAQLEKSRLLSDRFSAERPKGSFSTLEIQRTEQGDSAMYLCASSASARAGNTIYFGEGSWLTVV.

The chain links TRBV2 to TRBJ2-3, with 11 bases matching TRBD2. This CDR3 is 15 amino acids long. The V gene's germline CDR1 is SNHLY and CDR2 FYNNEI. V trimming: 4 bases; J trimming: 4 bases; junction bases outside the gene matches: 4. The CDR3 DNA sequence: TGTGCCAGCAGTGCGCTAGCGGGAGGCGCAGATACGCAGTATTTT. Its translation is CASSALAGGADTQYF. Based on the CDR3 plus reference TRBV2 and TRBJ2-3, the full variable domain is EPEVTQTPSHQVTQMGQEVILRCVPISNHLYFYWYRQILGQKVEFLVSFYNNEISEKSEIFDDQFSVERPDGSNFTLKIRSTKLEDSAMYFCASSALAGGADTQYFGPGTRLTVL.

The chain has TRBV6-5 and TRBJ1-4; tentatively, D is TRBD1 (6 bases). Germline CDR1 and CDR2: MNHEY and SVGAGI. The CDR3 spans 14 residues. V dropped 6 bases and J dropped 5 bases, with 13 bases sitting between them. The CDR3 loop reads CASRAGTSNEKLFF. Here the CDR3 DNA reads TGTGCCAGCAGGGCCGGGACATCGAATGAAAAACTGTTTTTT.

As to this clone: The junction departs from the called germline gene at one end, perhaps through a read error. CDR3 DNA sequence: TGTGCCGGCAGGGGGGCTAACTATGGCTACACCTTC. Protein: CAGRGANYGYTF. V and J are TRBV6-5 and TRBJ1-2, with 7 nucleotides matching TRBD1. The CDR3 contains 12 residues. Germline CDR1 reads MNHEY; CDR2 reads SVGAGI.

The V and J genes are TRBV7-2 and TRBJ1-5; D uncertain. CDR1 is SGHTA, CDR2 FQGNSA, per germline. The CDR3 sequence is 14 residues long. Trimming left V 5 bases short and J 2 bases short, with 10 bases between. The CDR3 is CASSLTFGNQPQHF. DNA for the CDR3: TGTGCCAGCAGCCTGACATTCGGCAATCAGCCCCAGCATTTT. Complete variable domain (other parts from reference TRBV7-2 and TRBJ1-5): GAGVSQSPSNKVTEKGKDVELRCDPISGHTALYWYRQSLGQGLEFLIYFQGNSAPDKSGLPSDRFSAERTGGSVSTLTIQRTQQEDSAVYLCASSLTFGNQPQHFGDGTRLSIL.

The chain combines TRBV11-3 with TRBJ2-1, with D possibly being TRBD2 (5 bases). With 8 bases removed from V and 9 bases from J, the gap between germline ends came to 17 bases. This CDR3 spans 13 amino acids. Germline loops: CDR1 SGHNT, CDR2 YENEEA. CDR3: CASRQTGGGEQFF. For the CDR3, the DNA is TGTGCCAGCCGTCAAACGGGCGGAGGTGAGCAGTTCTTC.

This rearrangement joins TRBV5-4 to TRBJ2-1, with 9 bases that match TRBD2. This CDR3 is built from 16 residues. Germline CDR1 SGHNT, CDR2 YYREEE (reference sequence). After removal of 1 base from V and 5 bases from J, the junction contained 7 bases not matched to a gene. CDR3 amino acids: CASSLPRLAANNEQFF. For the CDR3, the DNA is TGTGCCAGCAGCTTGCCGAGACTAGCGGCTAACAATGAGCAGTTCTTC.

V gene TRBV18 combines with J gene TRBJ2-7; D not certain. Trimming took 0 bases from V and 3 from J, leaving 12 bases between them. The CDR3 totals 15 residues. Looked up from germline, CDR1 is KGHSH and CDR2 is LQKENI. The CDR3 sequence is CASSPPTGPVYEQYF. The CDR3 DNA sequence: TGTGCCAGCTCACCACCGACGGGTCCCGTCTACGAGCAGTACTTC. The full variable domain, completed using reference TRBV18 and TRBJ2-7, is NAGVMQNPRHLVRRRGQEARLRCSPMKGHSHVYWYRQLPEEGLKFMVYLQKENIIDESGMPKERFSAEFPKEGPSILRIQQVVRGDSAAYFCASSPPTGPVYEQYFGPGTRLTVT.

This clone was observed a single time. The chain couples TRBV5-4 to TRBJ2-7; the D call may be TRBD1 or TRBD2 (5 bases each). The CDR3 is made up of 16 amino acids. The V and J ends lost 2 bases and 2 bases respectively, with 17 bases between them. From germline, CDR1 is SGHNT and CDR2 YYREEE (reference sequence). This CDR3 reads CASSFRIGTVAYEQYF. CDR3 DNA: TGTGCCAGCAGCTTCCGGATAGGGACGGTGGCCTACGAGCAGTACTTC.

The chain couples TRBV12-5 to TRBJ1-2; no clear D gene. Germline values: CDR1 LGHNT, CDR2 FRNRAP. The CDR3 length is 15 residues. Trimming took 1 base from V and 0 from J, leaving 9 bases between them. CDR3 amino acids: CASGLALVTNYGYTF. The DNA of the CDR3 is TGTGCTAGTGGTTTGGCTCTGGTTACTAACTATGGCTACACCTTC.

The J gene is TRBJ1-1, the V gene TRBV5-1; 8 bases fit TRBD1. The V gene's germline CDR1 is SGHRS and CDR2 YFSETQ. This CDR3 region has 15 residues. J was trimmed by 4 bases and V by 3 bases; bases with no gene match: 8. In DNA, the CDR3 is TGCGCCAGCAGCTACCTAGACAGGGGAGCCACTGAAGCTTTCTTT. Translation gives CASSYLDRGATEAFF.

This clone came up once. The rearrangement uses TRBV27 and TRBJ1-5, with D hard to call. V was pared by 1 base and J by 0 bases, with 13 bases between. The germline V gene encodes CDR1 MNHEY and CDR2 SMNVEV (reference sequence). CDR3 length: 17 amino acids. The CDR3 coding sequence is TGTGCCAGCAGTTTATTTGGTTTAACAGATAGCAATCAGCCCCAGCATTTT. Protein: CASSLFGLTDSNQPQHF.